The rows below give T cell receptor beta chains drawn from one sample of a study of identifying expanded T cells in peripheral blood. TCRdb keeps only in-frame clones here, not all; method: immunoSEQ multiplex PCR. Of about 100,000 clones detected, over 75% appear once; the ten largest clones hold 5.5% to 6.5%. Sequenced material: blood. The receptors here all came from a person aged 18 to 70 in good health. The CDR3 runs from the conserved cysteine through the conserved F or W. A D gene is named only where the DNA matches it firmly. Only some rows state a clone size, as once, few, many or a class for expanded clones.

j_call clone_size d_call v_call cdr3_nt cdr3_aa
TRBJ1-5 NA NA TRBV4-1 TGCGCCAGCAGCCAAGGGGGGTCTGGTCAGCCCCAGCATTTT CASSQGGSGQPQHF
TRBJ1-2 NA NA TRBV5-8 TGTGCCAGCAGCTTGGCCCGTGACTATGGCTACACCTTC CASSLARDYGYTF
TRBJ2-7 NA NA TRBV23-1 TGCGCCAGCAGTCCATTCTGGGGCGGATCCTACGAGCAGTACTTC CASSPFWGGSYEQYF
TRBJ1-2 NA TRBD1 TRBV2 TGTGCCAGCAGCGCGACAGGGATGGTTGGCTACACCTTC CASSATGMVGYTF
TRBJ2-5 NA TRBD2 TRBV5-8 TGTGCCAGCAGACAGGGACTAGCGGGAGGCGAGACCCAGTACTTC CASRQGLAGGETQYF
TRBJ1-1 NA NA TRBV6-4 TGTGCCAGCAGTGAAGGGCCGGGGGGGAACACTGAAGCTTTCTTT CASSEGPGGNTEAFF
TRBJ2-6 NA NA TRBV7-9 TGTGCCAGCAGCTTGAGGGCTGGGGCCAACGTCCTGACTTTC CASSLRAGANVLTF
TRBJ2-7 NA TRBD1 TRBV5-6 TGTGCCAGCAGCGCCAGGGGGCTCGGGGCCTACGAGCAGTACTTC CASSARGLGAYEQYF
TRBJ2-7 NA NA TRBV4-3 TGCGCCAGCAGCCCATGGACTTCATCCTACGAGCAGTACTTC CASSPWTSSYEQYF
TRBJ1-1 NA TRBD1 TRBV10-3 TGTGCCATCAGTTTCACAGGGGACACTGAAGCTTTCTTT CAISFTGDTEAFF
TRBJ2-2 NA TRBD1 TRBV5-1 TGCGCCAGCAGCCGTCAGATAGGACAGGGGAGACATAACACCGGGGAGCTGTTTTTT CASSRQIGQGRHNTGELFF
TRBJ2-1 NA TRBD1 TRBV7-8 TGTGCCAGCAGCTTTACCGGGACAGGGCTTTCGACCTACAATGAGCAGTTCTTC CASSFTGTGLSTYNEQFF
TRBJ2-1 NA TRBD2 TRBV5-6 TGTGCCAGCAGCCCTATAGCGGGAGCGGGGAATGAGCAGTTCTTC CASSPIAGAGNEQFF
TRBJ1-1 NA NA TRBV5-1 TGCGCCAGCAGCCATAAGGGTAACGGTGAAGCTTTCTTT CASSHKGNGEAFF
TRBJ1-4 NA NA TRBV14 TGTGCCAGCAGCCAAGTGCAGGGCGGTGAAAAACTGTTTTTT CASSQVQGGEKLFF
TRBJ2-1 few NA TRBV4-3 TGCGCCAGCAGCCCTACCTTGGGGAACAATGAGCAGTTCTTC CASSPTLGNNEQFF
TRBJ1-2 few NA TRBV19 TGTGCCAGTACCCCCCCCAGGGCCTATGGCTACACCTTC CASTPPRAYGYTF
TRBJ2-7 NA NA TRBV27 TGTGCCAGCAGTCCAGATACTGCCTCCCACGAGCAGTACTTC CASSPDTASHEQYF
TRBJ1-6 few NA TRBV11-2 TGTGCCAGCAGCTTAGAGCGGGGGGCCTACTCACCCCTCCACTTT CASSLERGAYSPLHF
TRBJ2-1 once NA TRBV4-2 TGTGCCAGCAGCCCCCTCGCCCTCGGGTACAATGAGCAGTTCTTC CASSPLALGYNEQFF
TRBJ1-2 NA TRBD1 TRBV4-2 TGTGCCAGCAGCCAAGATGCACAGGGGAACCGCTATGGCTACACCTTC CASSQDAQGNRYGYTF
TRBJ2-7 few TRBD1 TRBV19 TGTGCCAGTAGTCCCGGACAGGGGGCCTACGAGCAGTACTTC CASSPGQGAYEQYF
TRBJ1-2 NA NA TRBV7-3 TGTGCCAGCAGCCCGGACAAGACAAACTATGGCTACACCTTC CASSPDKTNYGYTF
TRBJ2-7 NA NA TRBV10-2 TGCGCCAGCGGTACGGGGCAGTACTTC CASGTGQYF
TRBJ2-5 NA TRBD2 TRBV7-6 TGTGCCAGCAGCTTAGGGGGACTAGCGGGGCAAGAGACCCAGTACTTC CASSLGGLAGQETQYF
TRBJ2-7 once NA TRBV20-1 TGCAGTGCTACCTTCTCCCTCGAGCAGTACTTC CSATFSLEQYF
TRBJ2-1 NA NA TRBV20-1 TGCAGTGCTACTGGGTACAATGAGCAGTTCTTC CSATGYNEQFF
TRBJ1-3 NA NA TRBV7-9 TGTGCCAGCATCCCCCTGGGGGATTTAGGTGGAAACACCATATATTTT CASIPLGDLGGNTIYF
TRBJ1-5 NA NA TRBV6-1 TGTGCCAGCAGGGACATATTGGGGAATCAGCCCCAGCATTTT CASRDILGNQPQHF
TRBJ1-1 NA NA TRBV30 TGTGCCTGGAGTGGACCTAACACTGAAGCTTTCTTT CAWSGPNTEAFF
TRBJ1-5 once NA TRBV21-1 TGTGCCAGCAGCAAAGAATCCCCCGGGCAGCTTCAGCCCCAGCATTTT CASSKESPGQLQPQHF
TRBJ2-2 many NA TRBV4-2 TGTGCCAGCAGCCGAGGTGGAGGGGGCCAGAGCGGGGAGCTGTTTTTT CASSRGGGGQSGELFF
TRBJ1-5 once NA TRBV2 TGTGCCAGCACATTTGGCGGGATGGGTAAAGATCCCCAGCATTTT CASTFGGMGKDPQHF
TRBJ1-3 NA NA TRBV7-2 TGTGCCAGCAGCACCCGGGGTGGGGGCGGAAACACCATATATTTT CASSTRGGGGNTIYF
TRBJ2-7 NA TRBD1 TRBV6-5 TGTGCCAGCAGGCGGGACAGGGACTACGAGCAGTACTTC CASRRDRDYEQYF
TRBJ1-1 once NA TRBV5-1 TGCGCCAGCAGCCTCGGTTTGACCACTGAAGCTTTCTTT CASSLGLTTEAFF
TRBJ1-4 once TRBD1 TRBV9 TGTGCCAGCAGCCCCTACGGACAGGGGGCTGAAAAACTGTTTTTT CASSPYGQGAEKLFF
TRBJ1-6 NA TRBD1 TRBV7-9 TGTGCCAGCAGCCAAGGACAGGGAAATTCACCCCTCCACTTT CASSQGQGNSPLHF
TRBJ2-2 NA TRBD2 TRBV9 TGTGCCAGCACCGAGGGACTAGCGAACACCGGGGAGCTGTTTTTT CASTEGLANTGELFF
TRBJ1-1 NA NA TRBV27 TGTGCCACACAGACTAAGATGAACACTGAAGCTTTCTTT CATQTKMNTEAFF
TRBJ2-1 NA NA TRBV4-3 TGCGCCAGCAGCCCCAGTCGAGCCGGCGGATTCGGGAATGAGCAGTTCTTC CASSPSRAGGFGNEQFF
TRBJ1-4 NA TRBD1 TRBV13 TGTGCCAGCAGCTTGGCGGGACAGGGGAAGGAAAAACTGTTTTTT CASSLAGQGKEKLFF
TRBJ1-2 NA NA TRBV7-7 TGTGCCAGCACCCAGTTAACAGGGTTGGATGGCTACACCTTC CASTQLTGLDGYTF
TRBJ1-4 NA NA TRBV29-1 TGCAGCGTTGAAGATTGGGGGACAAAGAATGAAAAACTGTTTTTT CSVEDWGTKNEKLFF
TRBJ2-7 NA TRBD1 TRBV9 TGTGCCAGCAGCGTACGGACAGGTGGCTACGAGCAGTACTTC CASSVRTGGYEQYF
TRBJ2-5 NA NA TRBV5-1 TGCGCCAGCAATTTAGACAGCCAAGAGACCCAGTACTTC CASNLDSQETQYF
TRBJ1-1 NA NA TRBV2 TGTGCCAGCGGGCAGGTACCTGAAGCTTTCTTT CASGQVPEAFF
TRBJ2-3 NA NA TRBV2 TGTGCCAGCAGTGTGTGGCTAGCCCAAAGCACAGATACGCAGTATTTT CASSVWLAQSTDTQYF
TRBJ2-5 NA TRBD1 TRBV7-7 TGTGCCAGCAGCTTAATTCCGGGACAGGGGTCGGAGACCCAGTACTTC CASSLIPGQGSETQYF
TRBJ1-6 few NA TRBV7-9 TGTGCCAGCAGCTTTTCTTTATATTCACCCCTCCACTTT CASSFSLYSPLHF
TRBJ2-1 NA TRBD2 TRBV6-5 TGTGCCAGCAGCCACTTAGCGGGGGACTACAATGAGCAGTTCTTC CASSHLAGDYNEQFF
TRBJ1-6 NA TRBD1 TRBV29-1 TGCAGCGTTGGCGAGGGACAGAATTCACCCCTCCACTTT CSVGEGQNSPLHF